The source of this T cell receptor (beta chain) is a study of identical twins. The V end was cut by 0 bases, the J end by 11 bases, with 6 bases between. This CDR3 has 11 amino acids. Germline V gene sequence: CDR1 SGHDT, CDR2 YYEEEE. Template switching added a universal primer site, and cDNA bore unique molecular identifiers. Each CDR3 protein is one row after TCRdb ran MiXCR on the 5' RACE reads. The sample records 350,000 to 450,000 distinct CDR3 sequences, roughly 18% being singletons. The sample consisted of naive T cells sorted from blood. The receptor's source is a man over 45 in good health. The chain joins TRBV5-6 to TRBJ2-1; D is uncertain. CDR3: CASSLGLQQFF. In DNA form, the CDR3 reads TGTGCCAGCAGCTTGGGCCTGCAGCAGTTCTTC. The full variable domain, completed using reference TRBV5-6 and TRBJ2-1, is DAGVTQSPTHLIKTRGQQVTLRCSPKSGHDTVSWYQQALGQGPQFIFQYYEEEERQRGNFPDRFSGHQFPNYSSELNVNALLLGDSALYLCASSLGLQQFFGPGTRLTVL.